This T cell receptor beta chain was captured by sequencing in a study of cytomegalovirus exposure and HLA in healthy donors. At sampling all donors were nominally healthy, likely with unrecorded immune exposures. Only a few counts were recorded for this clone. The antigen remains unidentified. Notes on the study in general: Cytomegalovirus-associated status was assigned to 164 TCR beta chains. In vitro checks showed that a few CMV-associated chains really do target CMV antigens. Reportedly, HLA-A and HLA-B alleles of most subjects were accurately predicted from TCR beta.

The germline V gene encodes CDR1 MNHEY and CDR2 SVGAGI. This CDR3 comprises 13 residues. The V segment lost 6 bases and the J segment 9 bases; nucleotides outside the gene matches: 3. PCR primers comprised 60 Vbeta and 13 Jbeta primers. TCRdb's table, derived via immunoSEQ multiplex PCR, lists solely in-frame clones and lacks some. The data show some 160,000 clones, over 75% seen once. The sequence was collected from a man aged 45-65 years in good health and CMV-seropositive. The sequenced sample consisted of PBMCs. The rearrangement joins TRBV6-5 to TRBJ1-6, with TRBD1 matching over 9 bases. CDR3: CASSTGGSSPLHF. CDR3 in DNA: TGTGCCAGCAGCACAGGGGGCTCTTCACCCCTCCACTTT.